This T cell receptor (beta chain) is from a study of human T cells and chemical hapten exposure. TCRdb called the RACE reads again in MiXCR, with one record for every CDR3 protein. This table holds about 77,000 distinct CDR3 sequences, 8.5% to 10% found once. Germline CDR1 and CDR2: LNHDA and SQIVND (reference sequence). The CDR3 has 14 amino acids. Trimming shortened V by 7 bases and J by 6 bases, and 19 bases separated the two germline ends. This clonotype was recorded a few times. The time point here: healthy volunteer bleed at 6 weeks. Extraction yielded total RNA from whole blood (unfractionated).

The chain has TRBV19 and TRBJ2-7; TRBD2 might be the D (6 bases). This clonotype was sampled from a female donor in good health. Some clones in this sample may be carry-over from other donors' samples. Sample: whole blood. The CDR3 region has the DNA TGTGCCAGTACACCCGGGACTTGGGCGGGCGAGCAGTACTTC. As protein: CASTPGTWAGEQYF.